These 24 T cell receptor beta chains were sequenced from one sample in a study of shared clonotypes between healthy human individuals. This table comes from immunoSEQ multiplex PCR, and its TCRdb copy is limited to in-frame clones, with some not included. The sample lists 2.5 million or so clones, approximately 90% occurring once. The sample comprised naive CD4+ T cells sorted from blood. Subset described: CD45RA+ positively selected. These TCRs come from a man aged 18 to 29 in good health.

This chain links TRBV19 with TRBJ1-5; 8 bases map to TRBD1. V was pared by 10 bases and J by 11 bases, with 13 bases of the junction left unmatched. The CDR3 totals 13 residues. CDR1 and CDR2 from the germline V gene are LNHDA and SQIVND (reference sequence). The CDR3 loop is CATRPDRVSSQHF. As DNA, the CDR3 is TGTGCCACCCGGCCGGACAGGGTATCGTCCCAGCATTTT.

The chain employs TRBV5-1 and TRBJ2-5; 16 positions agree with TRBD2. This CDR3 spans 16 amino acids. The junction had 3 bases not matched to a gene; V was cut back by 3 bases and J by 4 bases. Germline CDR1 SGHRS, CDR2 YFSETQ. The CDR3 spells CASSSGTSGRVETQYF. DNA for the CDR3: TGCGCCAGCAGCTCCGGGACTAGCGGGAGGGTAGAGACCCAGTACTTC.

J is TRBJ1-6 and V is TRBV30; D possibly corresponds to TRBD1 (5 bases). Germline CDR1 is GTSNPN and CDR2 is SVGIG (reference sequence). The CDR3 totals 16 residues. V shed 2 bases and J shed 0 bases, with 11 bases lying between them. The DNA of the CDR3 is TGTGCCTGGAGTACTCCAGGGATCTCCTATAATTCACCCCTCCACTTT. Its protein product is CAWSTPGISYNSPLHF.

The chain links TRBV29-1 to TRBJ1-6; D unclear. Germline CDR1 SQVTM, CDR2 ANQGSEA. The CDR3 is 14 amino acids. Trimming left V 4 bases short and J 8 bases short, with 15 bases between. CDR3 nucleotide sequence: TGCAGCGTTGGCGAGGGCGCGGTTGATTCACCCCTCCACTTT. Protein sequence: CSVGEGAVDSPLHF.

This chain connects TRBV5-1 to TRBJ1-3; D is perhaps TRBD1 (5 bases). Trimming took off 3 bases at V and 1 base at J, with 11 bases between the two ends. The CDR3 runs 15 residues. Germline CDR1 SGHRS, CDR2 YFSETQ. This CDR3 is CASSSYDSSGNTIYF. CDR3 nucleotides: TGCGCCAGCAGCTCCTATGACAGTTCTGGAAACACCATATATTTT. The variable domain in full, completed from reference TRBV5-1 and TRBJ1-3, reads KAGVTQTPRYLIKTRGQQVTLSCSPISGHRSVSWYQQTPGQGLQFLFEYFSETQRNKGNFPGRFSGRQFSNSRSEMNVSTLELGDSALYLCASSSYDSSGNTIYFGEGSWLTVV.

The chain links TRBV6-5 to TRBJ1-5; D is undetermined. This CDR3 comprises 14 residues. Germline V gene data show CDR1 as MNHEY and CDR2 as SVGAGI. The V and J ends lost 1 base and 7 bases respectively, with 11 bases between them. CDR3 sequence: CASSYYPPRQPQHF. The CDR3 coding sequence is TGTGCCAGCAGTTACTACCCGCCCAGGCAGCCCCAGCATTTT.

As concerns this clone: Additional DNA sequences in this sample encode the identical CDR3. The rearrangement links TRBV7-9 to TRBJ2-3; no firm D call. The V gene lost 4 bases and the J gene lost 4 bases, with 3 bases spanning the gap. This CDR3 has 11 residues. Looked up from germline, CDR1 is SEHNR and CDR2 is FQNEAQ (reference sequence). CDR3 residues: CASSSSDTQYF. CDR3 in DNA: TGTGCCAGCAGCTCTTCAGATACGCAGTATTTT.

This rearrangement joins TRBV5-4 to TRBJ1-5, with unresolved D. The ends were cut back, 0 bases at V and 7 bases at J, with 14 bases in the middle. The CDR3 loop spans 15 amino acids. The germline gives CDR1 SGHNT, CDR2 YYREEE (reference sequence). CDR3 region: CASSLDGEREQPQHF. Here the CDR3 DNA reads TGTGCCAGCAGCTTGGATGGGGAGCGGGAACAGCCCCAGCATTTT.

The chain uses TRBV6-6 and TRBJ2-7; D unresolved. Germline V gene lookup returns CDR1 MNHNY and CDR2 SVGAGI (reference sequence). The ends were cut back, 7 bases at V and 6 bases at J, with 19 bases in the middle. This CDR3 contains 14 residues. In nucleotides, the CDR3 is TGTGCCAGCATGGCCTCCGGGCTAGTCGGCGAGCAGTACTTC. Its protein is CASMASGLVGEQYF.

V and J are TRBV10-3 and TRBJ1-4; possible D gene TRBD1, 6 bases. The ends were cut back, 0 bases at V and 3 bases at J, with 8 bases in the middle. The CDR3 runs 15 residues. The germline V gene has CDR1 ENHRY and CDR2 SYGVKD. This CDR3 is CAISESRGANEKLFF. The CDR3 bases are TGTGCCATCAGTGAGTCCAGGGGAGCTAATGAAAAACTGTTTTTT.

Worth noting for this clone: Different DNA sequences within this sample yield the same CDR3. The genes are TRBV28 and TRBJ1-1; 7 nucleotides line up with TRBD1. Germline CDR1 and CDR2: MDHEN and SYDVKM. The J segment lost 0 bases and the V segment lost 6 bases, leaving 4 bases of the junction unmatched. This CDR3 is 14 amino acids long. This CDR3 reads CASSRTGLNTEAFF. DNA for the CDR3: TGTGCCAGCAGCCGGACAGGCTTGAACACTGAAGCTTTCTTT.

Details on this clone: Other nucleotide sequences from this sample produce the same CDR3. This rearrangement joins TRBV9 to TRBJ2-1; 9 nucleotides align to TRBD2. CDR1 is SGDLS, CDR2 YYNGEE, per germline. CDR3 length: 15 residues. The junction had 2 bases not matched to a gene; V was cut back by 4 bases and J by 0 bases. The CDR3 here is CASSISGSSYNEQFF. The CDR3 DNA sequence: TGTGCCAGCAGCATTAGCGGGAGCTCCTACAATGAGCAGTTCTTC.

The chain couples TRBV5-1 to TRBJ2-1; 10 nucleotides agree with TRBD2. CDR3 length: 16 amino acids. V lost 3 bases, J lost 3 bases, and 6 bases stayed unmatched. Germline CDR1 is SGHRS and CDR2 is YFSETQ. CDR3 sequence (DNA): TGCGCCAGCAGCTCGCTAGCGGGGGAAAACTACAATGAGCAGTTCTTC. This codes for CASSSLAGENYNEQFF.

The chain recombines TRBV6-5 with TRBJ2-5, with D maybe TRBD2 (6 bases). Germline loops: CDR1 MNHEY, CDR2 SVGAGI. V was clipped by 7 bases and J by 9 bases, with 18 bases between them. CDR3 length: 13 amino acids. CDR3 in amino acids: CASMRRDGRAQYF. The CDR3 DNA follows: TGTGCCAGCATGAGGCGGGACGGGCGGGCCCAGTACTTC.

The chain couples TRBV5-4 to TRBJ2-1; 7 positions match TRBD2. The J segment lost 4 bases and the V segment lost 0 bases, leaving 4 bases of the junction unmatched. Germline CDR1 reads SGHNT; CDR2 reads YYREEE (reference sequence). The CDR3 has 15 amino acids. CDR3 region: CASSLGGGDYNEQFF. The CDR3 bases are TGTGCCAGCAGCTTGGGCGGGGGTGATTACAATGAGCAGTTCTTC.

Details on this clone: In the same sample, other DNA sequences code for this CDR3. V and J are TRBV11-2 and TRBJ2-7; D is uncertain. Germline lookup yields CDR1 SGHAT and CDR2 FQNNGV. V gave up 0 bases and J gave up 2 bases, with 8 bases separating them. The CDR3 covers 14 residues. The chain's CDR3 is CASSLDLGPYEQYF. The DNA for the CDR3 is TGTGCCAGCAGCTTAGATCTCGGTCCCTACGAGCAGTACTTC.

The chain is built from TRBV30 and TRBJ2-5; 9 bases agree with TRBD1. Germline assignment: CDR1 GTSNPN and CDR2 SVGIG (reference sequence). V gave up 2 bases and J gave up 5 bases; unmatched junction bases: 6. The CDR3 covers 14 residues. CDR3 DNA: TGTGCCTGGAGTAACGGAGACAGGGGGGAGACCCAGTACTTC. This codes for CAWSNGDRGETQYF.

The V and J genes are TRBV5-4 and TRBJ2-7; D gene ambiguous. Trimming removed 0 bases at V and 5 bases at J, with 9 bases between. This CDR3 region has 13 residues. Germline V gene data show CDR1 as SGHNT and CDR2 as YYREEE (reference sequence). CDR3 sequence: CASSLALKNEQYF. CDR3 bases: TGTGCCAGCAGCTTGGCTCTCAAAAACGAGCAGTACTTC.

The chain recombines TRBV18 with TRBJ1-5, with D uncertain. With 5 bases removed from V and 1 base from J, the gap between germline ends came to 12 bases. Germline V gene sequence: CDR1 KGHSH, CDR2 LQKENI. The CDR3 is 15 residues long. The CDR3 nucleotides are TGTGCCAGCTCAGCAGGCGCCGGGAGCAATCAGCCCCAGCATTTT. The encoded protein is CASSAGAGSNQPQHF. The full variable domain, its missing parts supplied by reference TRBV18 and TRBJ1-5, is NAGVMQNPRHLVRRRGQEARLRCSPMKGHSHVYWYRQLPEEGLKFMVYLQKENIIDESGMPKERFSAEFPKEGPSILRIQQVVRGDSAAYFCASSAGAGSNQPQHFGDGTRLSIL.

The genes are TRBV2 and TRBJ1-1; D uncertain. Germline loops: CDR1 SNHLY, CDR2 FYNNEI. V was pared by 4 bases and J by 2 bases, with 5 bases between. There are 12 residues in the CDR3. In DNA, the CDR3 is TGTGCCAGCAGTGTAATAAACACTGAAGCTTTCTTT. Its protein product is CASSVINTEAFF.

The V call is TRBV9, the J call TRBJ2-2; 11 bases agree with TRBD2. The length of the CDR3 is 16 residues. Trimming took 0 bases from V and 5 from J; bases not matched to a gene: 3. CDR1 is SGDLS and CDR2 is YYNGEE in the germline V gene. Here the CDR3 DNA reads TGTGCCAGCAGCGTAGGGACTAGCGGGCCGACCGGGGAGCTGTTTTTT. It codes for CASSVGTSGPTGELFF.

The rearrangement uses TRBV11-3 and TRBJ2-2; TRBD1 matches at 9 bases. The CDR3 has 17 residues. Germline loops: CDR1 SGHNT, CDR2 YENEEA. Losses at the gene ends were 5 bases for V and 4 bases for J; bases not matched to a gene: 11. This CDR3 is CASSPKVGQGITGELFF. In nucleotides, the CDR3 is TGTGCCAGCAGCCCCAAGGTGGGACAGGGTATCACCGGGGAGCTGTTTTTT. Using reference TRBV11-3 and TRBJ2-2 for the parts outside the CDR3, the full variable domain is EAGVVQSPRYKIIEKKQPVAFWCNPISGHNTLYWYLQNLGQGPELLIRYENEEAVDDSQLPKDRFSAERLKGVDSTLKIQPAELGDSAVYLCASSPKVGQGITGELFFGEGSRLTVL.

The gene calls are TRBV12-5 and TRBJ2-1, with 8 bases identical to TRBD2. Germline CDR1 reads LGHNT; CDR2 reads FRNRAP. J lost 3 bases, V lost 5 bases, and 12 bases had no gene match. The CDR3 spans 17 residues. DNA of the CDR3: TGTGCTAGTGGTCCGGCCGCATTAGCGGGATTCTACAATGAGCAGTTCTTC. Its translation is CASGPAALAGFYNEQFF.

The rearrangement uses TRBV6-9 and TRBJ1-1; D gene ambiguous. V lost 2 bases and J 4 bases, leaving 11 bases between the germline ends. Looked up from germline, CDR1 is MNHGY and CDR2 is SVAAGI. The CDR3 extends over 14 amino acids. The CDR3 bases are TGTGCCAGCAGTTATGGGTGGAGGAGCACTGAAGCTTTCTTT. Translated, it gives CASSYGWRSTEAFF.